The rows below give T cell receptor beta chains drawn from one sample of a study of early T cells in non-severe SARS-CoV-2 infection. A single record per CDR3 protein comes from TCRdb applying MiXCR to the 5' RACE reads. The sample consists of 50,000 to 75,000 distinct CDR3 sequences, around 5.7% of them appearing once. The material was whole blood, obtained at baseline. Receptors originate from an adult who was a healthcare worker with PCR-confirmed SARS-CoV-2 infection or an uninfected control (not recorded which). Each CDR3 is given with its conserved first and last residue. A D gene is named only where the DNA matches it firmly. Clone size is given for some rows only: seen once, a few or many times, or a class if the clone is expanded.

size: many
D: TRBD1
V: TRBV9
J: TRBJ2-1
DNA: TGTGCCAGCAGCGTCGGGACAGTTGACAATGAGCAGTTCTTC
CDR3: CASSVGTVDNEQFF

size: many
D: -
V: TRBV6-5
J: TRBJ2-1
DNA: TGTGCCAGCAGTCGGTACAATGAGCAGTTCTTC
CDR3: CASSRYNEQFF

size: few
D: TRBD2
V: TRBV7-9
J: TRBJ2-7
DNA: TGTGCCAGCAGCTTAGCCCCTGCGGGACTAGCGGGAGGGCCCCACGAGCAGTACTTC
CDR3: CASSLAPAGLAGGPHEQYF

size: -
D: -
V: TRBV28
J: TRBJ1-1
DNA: TGTGCCAGCAACCCGACGGACAGGAACACTGAAGCTTTCTTT
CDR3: CASNPTDRNTEAFF

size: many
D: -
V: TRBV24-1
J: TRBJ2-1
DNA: TGTGCCACCAGCACTAGCCCCTACAATGAGCAGTTCTTC
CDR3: CATSTSPYNEQFF

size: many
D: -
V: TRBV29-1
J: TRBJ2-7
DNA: TGCAGCGTCTTGACTGGAGGCTACGAGCAGTACTTC
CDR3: CSVLTGGYEQYF

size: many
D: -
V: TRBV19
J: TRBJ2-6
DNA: TGTGCCAGTAGTTCCCGCCTCTCTGGGGCCAACGTCCTGACTTTC
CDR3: CASSSRLSGANVLTF

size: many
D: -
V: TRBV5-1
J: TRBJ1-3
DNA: TGCGCCAGCAGCTTGGGCAGGAGTGATGGAAACACCATATATTTT
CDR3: CASSLGRSDGNTIYF

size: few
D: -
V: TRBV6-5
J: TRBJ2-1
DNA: TGTGCCAGCAGTTACTCTAGCTCCTACAATGAGCAGTTCTTC
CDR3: CASSYSSSYNEQFF

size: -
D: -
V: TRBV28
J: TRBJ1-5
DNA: TGTGCCAGCAGTTTTACCCCCTCTGACACTAGGGATTTT
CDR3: CASSFTPSDTRDF

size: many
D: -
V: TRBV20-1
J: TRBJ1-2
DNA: TGCAGTGCCCTCGATCAGAACTATGGCTACACCTTC
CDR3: CSALDQNYGYTF

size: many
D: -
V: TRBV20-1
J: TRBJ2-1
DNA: TGCAGTGAGGCGGGGATCAACAATGAGCAGTTCTTC
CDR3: CSEAGINNEQFF

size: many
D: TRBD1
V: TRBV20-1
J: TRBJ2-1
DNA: TGCAGTGCTATACAGGGGGCCTACAATGAGCAGTTCTTC
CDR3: CSAIQGAYNEQFF

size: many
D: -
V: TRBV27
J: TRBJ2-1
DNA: TGTGCCAGCAGTTTTGGGCGCAGCCGTTCCTACAATGAGCAGTTCTTC
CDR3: CASSFGRSRSYNEQFF

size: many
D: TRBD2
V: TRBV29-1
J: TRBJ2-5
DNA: TGCAGCGTCGAACGACTAGCGGGAGGGCCCGGGGAGACCCAGTACTTC
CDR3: CSVERLAGGPGETQYF

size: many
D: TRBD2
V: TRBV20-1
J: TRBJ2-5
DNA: TGCAGTGGCCGTACTCTAGCGGGAGGTTCTAAGACCCAGTACTTC
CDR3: CSGRTLAGGSKTQYF

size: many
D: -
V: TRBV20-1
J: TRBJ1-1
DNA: TGCAGGGGGGGGGTAGGCACTGAAGCTTTCTTT
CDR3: CRGGVGTEAFF

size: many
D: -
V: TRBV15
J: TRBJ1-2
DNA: TGTGCCACCAGTCCCACAGGGATTCGCCGCATTAACTATGGCTACACCTTC
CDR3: CATSPTGIRRINYGYTF

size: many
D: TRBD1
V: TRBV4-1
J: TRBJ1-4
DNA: TGCGCCAGCAGCCAAGGTGTAGGGGGCATATGGGAAAAACTGTTTTTT
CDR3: CASSQGVGGIWEKLFF

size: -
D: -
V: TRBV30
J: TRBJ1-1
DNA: TGTGCCTGGAGTGTACTAGAGGGATACATGAACACTGAAGCTTTCTTT
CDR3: CAWSVLEGYMNTEAFF